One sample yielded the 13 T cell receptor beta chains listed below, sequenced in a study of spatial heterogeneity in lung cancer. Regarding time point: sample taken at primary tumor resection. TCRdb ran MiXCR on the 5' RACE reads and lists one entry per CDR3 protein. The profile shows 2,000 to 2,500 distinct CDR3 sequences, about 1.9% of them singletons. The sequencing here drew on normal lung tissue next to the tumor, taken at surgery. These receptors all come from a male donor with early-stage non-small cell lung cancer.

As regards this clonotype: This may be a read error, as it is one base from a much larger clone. The CDR3 sequence is CASSEVGAGGYNF. CDR3 in DNA: TGTGCCAGCAGTGAAGTAGGGGCCGGGGGCTACAACTTC. The rearrangement links TRBV6-1 to TRBJ1-2; possibly TRBD1 for D (6 bases). This CDR3 has 13 amino acids. Germline assignment: CDR1 MNHNS and CDR2 SASEGT.

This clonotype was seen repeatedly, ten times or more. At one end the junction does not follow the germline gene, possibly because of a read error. The CDR3 sequence is CAITPDRANGDTF. The CDR3 nucleotides read TGTGCCATCACTCCGGACAGGGCCAATGGCGACACCTTC. The chain combines TRBV10-3 with TRBJ1-2; 8 positions match TRBD1. The germline CDR1 and CDR2 sequences are ENHRY and SYGVKD. The CDR3 sequence is 13 residues long.

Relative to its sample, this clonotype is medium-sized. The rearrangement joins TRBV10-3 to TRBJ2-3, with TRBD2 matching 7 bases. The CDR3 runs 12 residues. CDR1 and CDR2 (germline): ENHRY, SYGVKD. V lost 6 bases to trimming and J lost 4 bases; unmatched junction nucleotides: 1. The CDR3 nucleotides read TGTGCCATCAGGGGAGGGGCAGATACGCAGTATTTT. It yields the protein CAIRGGADTQYF.

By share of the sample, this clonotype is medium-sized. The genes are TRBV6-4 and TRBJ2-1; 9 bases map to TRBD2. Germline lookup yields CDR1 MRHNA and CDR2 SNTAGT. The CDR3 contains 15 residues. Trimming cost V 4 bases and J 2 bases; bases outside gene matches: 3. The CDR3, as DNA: TGTGCCAGCAGTGTAGGGACTAGCCCCTACAATGAGCAGTTCTTC. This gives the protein CASSVGTSPYNEQFF.

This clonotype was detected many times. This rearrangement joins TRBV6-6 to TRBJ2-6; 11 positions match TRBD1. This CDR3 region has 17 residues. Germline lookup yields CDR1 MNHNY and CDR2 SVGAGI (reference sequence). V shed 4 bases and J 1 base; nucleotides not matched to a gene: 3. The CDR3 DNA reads TGTGCCAGCAGTTGGGACAGGGGGATTTCTGGGGCCAACGTCCTGACTTTC. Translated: CASSWDRGISGANVLTF.

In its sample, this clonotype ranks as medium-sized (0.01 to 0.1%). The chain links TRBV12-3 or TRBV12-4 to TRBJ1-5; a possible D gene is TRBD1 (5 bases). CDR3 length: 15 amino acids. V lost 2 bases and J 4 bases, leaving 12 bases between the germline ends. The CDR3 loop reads CASSLWDGRNQPQHF. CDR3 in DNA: TGTGCCAGCAGTTTATGGGACGGACGTAATCAGCCCCAGCATTTT.

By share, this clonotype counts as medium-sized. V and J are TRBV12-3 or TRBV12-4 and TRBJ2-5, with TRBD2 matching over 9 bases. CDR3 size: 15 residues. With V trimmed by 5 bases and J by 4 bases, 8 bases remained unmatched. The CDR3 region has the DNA TGTGCCAGCAGTGTTGGGACTAGCAGTCGAGAGACCCAGTACTTC. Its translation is CASSVGTSSRETQYF.

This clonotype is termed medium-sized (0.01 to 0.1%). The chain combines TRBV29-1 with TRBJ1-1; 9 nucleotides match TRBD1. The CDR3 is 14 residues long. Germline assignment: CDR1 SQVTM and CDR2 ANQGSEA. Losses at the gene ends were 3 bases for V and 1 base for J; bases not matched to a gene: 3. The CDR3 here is CSVEGGQGNTEAFF. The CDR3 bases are TGCAGCGTTGAGGGGGGACAGGGGAACACTGAAGCTTTCTTT.

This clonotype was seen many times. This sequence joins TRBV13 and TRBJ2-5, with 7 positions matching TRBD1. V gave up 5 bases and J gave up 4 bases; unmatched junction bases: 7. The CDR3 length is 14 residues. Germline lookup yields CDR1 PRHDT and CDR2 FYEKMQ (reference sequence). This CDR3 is CASSLRQGGETQYF. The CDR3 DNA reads TGTGCCAGCAGCCTAAGACAGGGCGGAGAGACCCAGTACTTC.

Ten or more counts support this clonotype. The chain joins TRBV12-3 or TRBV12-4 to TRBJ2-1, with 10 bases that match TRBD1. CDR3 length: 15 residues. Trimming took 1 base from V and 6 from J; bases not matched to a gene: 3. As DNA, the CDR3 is TGTGCCAGCAGTTTAGGGACAGGGGGTTGCAATGAGCAGTTCTTC. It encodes CASSLGTGGCNEQFF.

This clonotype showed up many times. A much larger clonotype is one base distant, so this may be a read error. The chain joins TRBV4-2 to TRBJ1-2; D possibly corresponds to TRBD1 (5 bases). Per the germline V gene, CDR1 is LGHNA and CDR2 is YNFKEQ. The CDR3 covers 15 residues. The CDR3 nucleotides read TGTGCCAGCAGTCCGAGTTCGACAGATAACTATGGCTACAACTTC. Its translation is CASSPSSTDNYGYNF.

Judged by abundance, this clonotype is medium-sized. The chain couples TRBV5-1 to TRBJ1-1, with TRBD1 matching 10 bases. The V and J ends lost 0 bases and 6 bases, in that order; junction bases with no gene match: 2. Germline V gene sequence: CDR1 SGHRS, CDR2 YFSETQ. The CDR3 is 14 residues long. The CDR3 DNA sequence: TGCGCCAGCAGCTTGGAGGGACAGGGGCCTGAAGCTTTCTTT. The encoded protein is CASSLEGQGPEAFF.

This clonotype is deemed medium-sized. The CDR3 nucleotides read TGCGCCAGCAGCTTGGATCGGGTAGATACGCAGTATTTT. It translates to CASSLDRVDTQYF. V usage is TRBV5-1 and J usage is TRBJ2-3; D not resolved. CDR1 and CDR2 (germline): SGHRS, YFSETQ. V dropped 0 bases and J dropped 5 bases, with 7 bases sitting between them. The CDR3 covers 13 residues. Looking up the rest from reference TRBV5-1 and TRBJ2-3 gives the full variable domain: KAGVTQTPRYLIKTRGQQVTLSCSPISGHRSVSWYQQTPGQGLQFLFEYFSETQRNKGNFPGRFSGRQFSNSRSEMNVSTLELGDSALYLCASSLDRVDTQYFGPGTRLTVL.